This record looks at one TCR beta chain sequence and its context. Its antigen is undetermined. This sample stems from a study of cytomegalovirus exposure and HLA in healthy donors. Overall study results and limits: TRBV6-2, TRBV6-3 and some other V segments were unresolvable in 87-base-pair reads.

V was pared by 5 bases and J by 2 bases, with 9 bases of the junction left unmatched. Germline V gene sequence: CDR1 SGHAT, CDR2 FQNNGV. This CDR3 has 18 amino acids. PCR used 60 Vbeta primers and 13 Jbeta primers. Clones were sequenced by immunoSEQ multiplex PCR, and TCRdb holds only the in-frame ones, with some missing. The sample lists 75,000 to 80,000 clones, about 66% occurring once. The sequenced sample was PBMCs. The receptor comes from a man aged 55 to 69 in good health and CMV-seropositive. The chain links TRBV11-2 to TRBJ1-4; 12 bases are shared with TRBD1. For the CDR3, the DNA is TGTGCCAGCAGCACTCGGGACAGGGGGCGTGGGACTAATGAAAAACTGTTTTTT. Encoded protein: CASSTRDRGRGTNEKLFF.